The 9 T cell receptor beta chains below come from one sample, sequenced in a study of Tregs in tolerant kidney transplant recipients. The table came from immunoSEQ multiplex PCR; TCRdb's copy has only in-frame clones and leaves some out. The sample lists approximately 43,000 clones; more than 80% were seen once. Sequenced input: Tregs from blood. The receptors shown here come from a human donor in good health.

The chain carries TRBV15 and TRBJ2-5, with 10 bases identical to TRBD2. V lost 3 bases and J lost 1; bases outside the gene matches: 2. This CDR3 contains 15 residues. The germline V gene encodes CDR1 LNHNV and CDR2 YYDKDF (reference sequence). The CDR3 is CATSRSGGAQETQYF. The CDR3, as DNA: TGTGCCACCAGCAGGAGCGGGGGGGCCCAAGAGACCCAGTACTTC.

This chain uses TRBV6-6 with TRBJ2-3, with unresolved D. Trimming took 8 bases from V and 2 from J, leaving 8 bases between them. This CDR3 comprises 12 residues. Looked up from germline, CDR1 is MNHNY and CDR2 is SVGAGI (reference sequence). CDR3 loop: CASVGFTDTQYF. The CDR3 DNA is TGTGCCAGCGTGGGCTTCACAGATACGCAGTATTTT.

This rearrangement joins TRBV11-2 to TRBJ2-5; possible D gene TRBD2, 5 bases. CDR3 length: 14 residues. The germline gives CDR1 SGHAT, CDR2 FQNNGV. V lost 7 bases and J lost 3, with 15 bases in between. CDR3 coding DNA: TGTGCCAGCACCCCGAACCGGGGAAAAGAGACCCAGTACTTC. Its protein is CASTPNRGKETQYF.

This clone came up a few times. The chain couples TRBV5-5 to TRBJ2-3; 7 bases agree with TRBD1. This CDR3 is 15 amino acids long. V was clipped by 4 bases and J by 0 bases; unmatched bases: 5. The germline CDR1 and CDR2 sequences are SGHKS and YYEKEE (reference sequence). The CDR3: CASSLRRGSTDTQYF. The CDR3 DNA is TGTGCCAGCAGCCTGCGCAGGGGGAGCACAGATACGCAGTATTTT.

The rearrangement links TRBV5-1 to TRBJ1-5; D is unclear. V lost 5 bases to trimming and J lost 1 base, with 16 bases between them. In germline, CDR1 is SGHRS, CDR2 YFSETQ. CDR3 size: 16 residues. The CDR3 region has the DNA TGCGCCAGCAGTTTATCCGACACAGCGAGCAATCAGCCCCAGCATTTT. Residues: CASSLSDTASNQPQHF.

The chain links TRBV2 to TRBJ2-4; 13 nucleotides match TRBD2. Germline CDR1 SNHLY, CDR2 FYNNEI. With V trimmed by 2 bases and J by 12 bases, 7 bases remained unmatched. This CDR3 is built from 15 residues. Here the CDR3 reads CASSETSGRAGAQYF. CDR3 DNA: TGTGCCAGCAGTGAAACTAGCGGGAGGGCCGGGGCTCAGTACTTC.

The chain carries TRBV29-1 and TRBJ2-7; 8 nucleotides match TRBD1. V lost 7 bases, J lost 1 base, and 9 bases stayed unmatched. Germline assignment: CDR1 SQVTM and CDR2 ANQGSEA. The CDR3 has 14 amino acids. The CDR3, as DNA: TGCAGCGCCAGAAACAGGGGGAGGTCCTACGAGCAGTACTTC. Translated: CSARNRGRSYEQYF.

CDR3 protein: CASRMNPIAGGGELFF. The CDR3 DNA reads as TGCGCCAGCAGGATGAACCCCATAGCGGGAGGCGGGGAGCTGTTTTTT. The chain is built from TRBV5-1 and TRBJ2-2, with 10 positions matching TRBD2. This CDR3 comprises 16 residues. V lost 5 bases and J lost 7; bases outside the gene matches: 11. Germline V gene data show CDR1 as SGHRS and CDR2 as YFSETQ.

The genes are TRBV7-2 and TRBJ1-4; D gene unclear. The germline V and J ends were trimmed by 4 bases and 6 bases, with 9 bases remaining between them. CDR3 length equals 13 residues. CDR1 and CDR2 (germline): SGHTA, FQGNSA. The CDR3 nucleotides read TGTGCCAGCAGCTCCTCGCGAGATGAAAAACTGTTTTTT. This gives the protein CASSSSRDEKLFF.